These T cell receptor beta chains were read from a single sample in a study of blood T cell repertoires in COVID-19. Profiling relied on immunoSEQ multiplex PCR, and the TCRdb table lists in-frame clones only, not all of them. The table has roughly 120,000 clones, 65% to 85% seen once. Sequencing was carried out using peripheral blood. The receptors derive from a man between 70 and 80 years old with acute or convalescent COVID-19. Each CDR3 is given with its conserved first and last residue. A D gene is named only where the DNA matches it firmly.

V	D	J	CDR3
TRBV7-2	NA	TRBJ2-2	CASSLLNTGELFF
TRBV7-9	TRBD1	TRBJ1-2	CASSFTGGTNYGYTF
TRBV29-1	TRBD1	TRBJ2-7	CSVGRTGDRGEQYF
TRBV2	TRBD1	TRBJ1-5	CASRARQGKQPQHF
TRBV5-4	NA	TRBJ2-1	CASSYRDTYNEQFF
TRBV20-1	NA	TRBJ1-5	CSASTQNSNQPQHF
TRBV30	TRBD1	TRBJ1-6	CAWSPGGNSPLHF
TRBV27	NA	TRBJ1-2	CASSLRGGNGYTF
TRBV28	TRBD2	TRBJ2-7	CASRTAWRGASYEQYF
TRBV6-6	NA	TRBJ1-6	CASSHTPYPSPLHF
TRBV19	NA	TRBJ1-5	CASSMPPGGASNQPQHF
TRBV6-5	TRBD2	TRBJ2-3	CASSLRGGGTDTQYF
TRBV28	TRBD1	TRBJ1-5	CASRVTGAYQPQHF